The T cell receptor (beta chain) described here comes from a study of cytomegalovirus exposure and HLA in healthy donors. Study-level points and caveats: In vitro testing confirmed a few CMV-associated chains as specific for CMV antigens.

Note on this clone: Its specificity is not known.

The V end was cut by 0 bases, the J end by 5 bases, with 5 bases between. Germline V gene sequence: CDR1 SEHNR, CDR2 FQNEAQ (reference sequence). The CDR3 totals 13 residues. PCR involved 60 Vbeta and 13 Jbeta primers. Using immunoSEQ multiplex PCR, the repertoire was profiled, and TCRdb retains in-frame clones only, with some absent. This table has 55,000 to 65,000 clones, roughly 90% appearing once. The TCR was taken from a man aged 25 to 40 in good health and CMV-seropositive. Specimen: PBMCs. This chain joins TRBV7-9 and TRBJ1-5; D call uncertain. DNA for the CDR3: TGTGCCAGCAGCTTAGCCTCTCATCAGCCCCAGCATTTT. It codes for CASSLASHQPQHF. The whole variable domain, remainder taken from reference TRBV7-9 and TRBJ1-5, is DTGVSQNPRHKITKRGQNVTFRCDPISEHNRLYWYRQTLGQGPEFLTYFQNEAQLEKSRLLSDRFSAERPKGSFSTLEIQRTEQGDSAMYLCASSLASHQPQHFGDGTRLSIL.